This is a list of T cell receptor beta chains from one sample in a study of Ad26.COV2.S vaccination and SARS-CoV-2 variants. Data came from immunoSEQ multiplex PCR; TCRdb stores just in-frame clones and leaves some out. This sample has hundreds of thousands of clones; 80% to 90% occur once, and the top ten carry less than 4%. The source material was peripheral blood, sampled in a trial of Ad26.COV2.S vaccine versus placebo. The source is a person aged 18-60 years who received the Ad26.COV2.S COVID-19 vaccine or a placebo. Both conserved end residues are part of each CDR3. The D gene is left open where the match is weak. Not every row has a clone size; where given, it reads once, few, many or a size class.

j_gene	d_gene	abundance	v_gene	CDR3nt	CDR3aa
TRBJ1-4	NA	NA	TRBV28	TGTGCCAGCAGTTTGAAGCGGATTAATGAAAAACTGTTTTTT	CASSLKRINEKLFF
TRBJ1-5	NA	NA	TRBV6-2/TRBV6-3	TGTGCCAGCAGTTACGGGGCGGACTATAGCAATCAGCCCCAGCATTTT	CASSYGADYSNQPQHF
TRBJ1-4	NA	NA	TRBV27	TGTGCCAGCAGACCACGGGGGCGCGCTAATGAAAAACTGTTTTTT	CASRPRGRANEKLFF
TRBJ1-3	TRBD1	once	TRBV5-6	TGTGCCAGCAGCTTGCTGGCAGGGACAGGGTACACCATATATTTT	CASSLLAGTGYTIYF
TRBJ2-1	NA	NA	TRBV3-1/TRBV3-2	TGTGCCAGCAGCCAAGATCGACCCGGACTACAGTTCTTC	CASSQDRPGLQFF
TRBJ2-1	NA	NA	TRBV27	TGTGCCAGCAGTTACCTTACAGGGAATGAGCAGTTCTTC	CASSYLTGNEQFF
TRBJ2-1	NA	NA	TRBV3-1/TRBV3-2	TGTGCCAGCAGCCAATCCTACAATGAGCAGTTCTTC	CASSQSYNEQFF
TRBJ2-7	NA	NA	TRBV6-5	TGTGCCAGCAAGTATCGCAAGACGACCGAGCAGTACTTC	CASKYRKTTEQYF
TRBJ2-3	TRBD2	once	TRBV19	TGTGCCAGTAGTATACAGGGAGGGTTTACGCAGTATTTT	CASSIQGGFTQYF
TRBJ2-3	TRBD2	NA	TRBV3-1/TRBV3-2	TGTGCCAGCAGACCCTCTAGCGGGGGCACAGATACGCAGTATTTT	CASRPSSGGTDTQYF
TRBJ2-2	NA	NA	TRBV9	TGTGCCAGCAACATTGGACCGGGGGTCGCGCTGGGGGAGCTGTTTTTT	CASNIGPGVALGELFF
TRBJ1-1	NA	once	TRBV7-8	TGTGCCAGCAGCGTCGGGGCCCCGGCCACTGAAGCTTTCTTT	CASSVGAPATEAFF
TRBJ2-6	NA	NA	TRBV3-1/TRBV3-2	TGTGCCAGCAGCCACCGCGGCGCTGGGGCCAACGTCCTGACTTTC	CASSHRGAGANVLTF
TRBJ2-3	TRBD2	NA	TRBV5-4	TGTGCCAGCAGCTTGGAACTAGCGGGAGGCACAGATACGCAGTATTTT	CASSLELAGGTDTQYF
TRBJ2-3	NA	NA	TRBV15	TGTGCCACCAGCAGAGCGGTGGAGACGCAGTATTTT	CATSRAVETQYF
TRBJ2-6	NA	NA	TRBV28	TGTGCCAGCAGTTTGAGGGTTTCTGGGGCCAACGTCCTGACTTTC	CASSLRVSGANVLTF
TRBJ2-7	TRBD1	NA	TRBV5-6	TGTGCCAGCAGCTTGGCCCAGGGGGACAGGGGGCAGTACTTC	CASSLAQGDRGQYF